This section outlines one T cell receptor beta chain sequence together with its context. These data originate in a study of T cell responses to AZD1222 COVID-19 vaccine. Only in-frame clones appear in the TCRdb table, and some are missing; sequencing was by immunoSEQ multiplex PCR. The top ten clones hold less than 4% of a sample with about 120,000 clones, roughly 90% of them seen once. The TCR originated in an adult in good health. The sample consisted of peripheral blood, taken on day 0 of AZD1222 vaccination.

CDR3 DNA: TGTGCCAGTAGTATAGAGGGGCGGGAAAATTCACCCCTCCACTTT. Protein sequence: CASSIEGRENSPLHF. The chain uses TRBV19 and TRBJ1-6, with D perhaps TRBD1 (5 bases). The CDR3 spans 15 residues. V lost 0 bases and J lost 7, with 10 bases in between. Germline V gene lookup returns CDR1 LNHDA and CDR2 SQIVND (reference sequence).